The present T cell receptor beta chain was sequenced within a study of cytomegalovirus exposure and HLA in healthy donors. Study details: A previous analysis identified approximately 110 million unique TCR beta sequences derived from around 200 million T cells.

The PCR employed 60 Vbeta primers together with 13 Jbeta primers. Some clones are missing from TCRdb's copy, which holds only in-frame ones; the method was immunoSEQ multiplex PCR. This sample yields under 300,000 clones, of which about 93% are seen a single time; about 1.7% belongs to the top ten. V was pared by 5 bases and J by 3 bases, with 5 bases of the junction left unmatched. The CDR3 sequence is 15 residues long. Looked up from germline, CDR1 is SGHAT and CDR2 is FQDESV (reference sequence). As to this clone: Other DNA sequences of this sample code for an identical CDR3.

This chain connects TRBV11-1 to TRBJ2-1; 9 bases fit TRBD2. This TCR was sampled from a girl aged 2 to 9 in good health and CMV-seronegative. Input material: PBMCs. As DNA, the CDR3 is TGTGCCAGCAGCCGGGGACTAGCAGACTACAATGAGCAGTTCTTC. Protein sequence: CASSRGLADYNEQFF.